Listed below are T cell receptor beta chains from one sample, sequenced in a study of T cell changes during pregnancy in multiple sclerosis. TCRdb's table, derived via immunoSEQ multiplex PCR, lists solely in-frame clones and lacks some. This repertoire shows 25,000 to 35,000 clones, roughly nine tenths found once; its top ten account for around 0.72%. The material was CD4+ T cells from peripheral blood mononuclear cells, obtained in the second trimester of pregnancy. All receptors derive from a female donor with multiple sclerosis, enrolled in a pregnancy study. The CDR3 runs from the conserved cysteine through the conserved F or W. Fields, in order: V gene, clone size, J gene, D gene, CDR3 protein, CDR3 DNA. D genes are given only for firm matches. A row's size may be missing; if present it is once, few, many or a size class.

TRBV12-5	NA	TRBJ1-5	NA	CASGTPLGGPNGSNQPQHF	TGTGCTAGTGGTACACCGTTGGGAGGCCCCAACGGGAGCAATCAGCCCCAGCATTTT
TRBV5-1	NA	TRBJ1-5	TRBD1	CATPRGGQGDQPQHF	TGCGCCACCCCCAGGGGAGGACAGGGTGATCAGCCCCAGCATTTT
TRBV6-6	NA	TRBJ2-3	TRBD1	CASETGGPGTDTQYF	TGTGCCAGTGAAACAGGGGGCCCCGGCACAGATACGCAGTATTTT
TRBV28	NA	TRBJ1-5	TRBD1	CASNPQGAVQPQHF	TGTGCCAGCAATCCACAGGGGGCTGTTCAGCCCCAGCATTTT
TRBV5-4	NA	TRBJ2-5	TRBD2	CASSLATSGFETQYF	TGTGCCAGCAGCTTGGCAACTAGCGGGTTTGAGACCCAGTACTTC
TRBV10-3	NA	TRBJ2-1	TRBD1	CAIGRDRYNEQFF	TGTGCCATCGGCCGGGACAGGTACAATGAGCAGTTCTTC
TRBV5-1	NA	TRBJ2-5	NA	CASSSRGLVQETQYF	TGCGCCAGCAGTTCCCGGGGTCTAGTCCAAGAGACCCAGTACTTC
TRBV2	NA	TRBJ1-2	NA	CASGSARNYGYTF	TGTGCCAGCGGGAGCGCTCGGAACTATGGCTACACCTTC
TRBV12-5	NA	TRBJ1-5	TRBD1	CARTGRNQPQHF	TGTGCTAGGACAGGGCGGAATCAGCCCCAGCATTTT
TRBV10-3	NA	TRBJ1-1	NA	CAISSRGSNTEAFF	TGTGCCATCAGTTCGAGGGGGAGTAACACTGAAGCTTTCTTT
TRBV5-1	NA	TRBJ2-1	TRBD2	CASSRGPLAGGWDEQFF	TGCGCCAGCAGCCGGGGGCCTCTAGCGGGGGGGTGGGATGAGCAGTTCTTC
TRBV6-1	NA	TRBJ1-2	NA	CASSDGARGHGYTF	TGTGCCAGCAGTGACGGCGCCAGGGGCCATGGCTACACCTTC
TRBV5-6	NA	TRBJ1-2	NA	CASSLNRNYGYTF	TGTGCCAGCAGCTTGAACAGGAACTATGGCTACACCTTC
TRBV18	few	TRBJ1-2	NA	CASSPQADYGYTF	TGTGCCAGCTCACCACAGGCGGACTATGGCTACACCTTC
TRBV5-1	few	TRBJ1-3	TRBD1	CASSPRQGTNGNTIYF	TGCGCCAGCAGCCCAAGACAGGGTACCAACGGAAACACCATATATTTT
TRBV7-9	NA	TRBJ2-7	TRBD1	CASARTGFYEQYF	TGTGCCAGCGCGCGGACAGGGTTCTACGAGCAGTACTTC
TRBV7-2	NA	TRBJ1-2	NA	CASSLQARGMFGYTF	TGTGCCAGCAGCTTACAAGCCCGGGGTATGTTTGGCTACACCTTC
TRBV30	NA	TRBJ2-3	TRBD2	CAWSRAGGPADTQYF	TGTGCCTGGAGTAGGGCGGGGGGGCCCGCAGATACGCAGTATTTT
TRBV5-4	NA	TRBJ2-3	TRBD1	CASSIRQGRGDTQYF	TGTGCCAGCAGCATCCGACAGGGACGCGGGGATACGCAGTATTTT
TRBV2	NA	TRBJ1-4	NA	CASDQGSYEKLFF	TGTGCCAGCGACCAGGGTTCGTATGAAAAACTGTTTTTT
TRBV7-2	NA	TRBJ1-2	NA	CASSLVRDSAYGYTF	TGTGCCAGCAGCTTAGTAAGGGACTCTGCCTATGGCTACACCTTC
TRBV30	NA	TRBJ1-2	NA	CAWSWGGGYTF	TGTGCCTGGAGTTGGGGGGGTGGCTACACCTTC
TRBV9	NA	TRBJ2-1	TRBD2	CASSVSRGDPNFSEQFF	TGTGCCAGCAGCGTAAGTCGGGGGGACCCTAATTTTAGTGAGCAGTTCTTC
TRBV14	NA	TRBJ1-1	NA	CASSPTAGLLWNTEAFF	TGTGCCAGCAGCCCGACGGCAGGGTTGTTATGGAACACTGAAGCTTTCTTT
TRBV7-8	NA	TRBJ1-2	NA	CASSLQSTLQTF	TGTGCCAGCAGCTTACAGAGTACCCTACAGACCTTC
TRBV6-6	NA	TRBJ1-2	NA	CASSYASDSNGGYTF	TGTGCCAGCAGTTACGCGAGCGACAGCAACGGGGGCTACACCTTC
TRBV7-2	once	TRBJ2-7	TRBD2	CASSPTSGRSYEQYF	TGTGCCAGCAGCCCCACTAGCGGACGTTCCTACGAGCAGTACTTC
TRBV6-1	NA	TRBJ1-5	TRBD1	CASSLGQVGQPQHF	TGTGCCAGCAGTTTAGGACAGGTCGGGCAGCCCCAGCATTTT
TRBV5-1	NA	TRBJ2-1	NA	CASSPGDLGEQFF	TGCGCCAGCAGCCCCGGGGATTTAGGGGAGCAGTTCTTC
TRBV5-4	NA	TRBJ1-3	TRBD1	CASSSRGGTGSGNTIYF	TGTGCCAGCAGCTCTAGGGGGGGGACAGGGAGTGGAAACACCATATATTTT
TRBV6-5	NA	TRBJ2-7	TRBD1	CASSSGQVGLQYF	TGTGCCAGCAGTTCCGGACAGGTTGGGCTACAGTACTTC
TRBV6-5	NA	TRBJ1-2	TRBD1	CASSEQGNYGYTF	TGTGCCAGCAGTGAACAGGGGAACTATGGCTACACCTTC
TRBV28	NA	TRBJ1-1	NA	CASSLSTGNTEAFF	TGTGCCAGCAGTTTGTCCACAGGGAACACTGAAGCTTTCTTT
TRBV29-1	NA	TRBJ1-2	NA	CSVGSGNYGYTF	TGCAGCGTTGGTTCAGGGAACTATGGCTACACCTTC
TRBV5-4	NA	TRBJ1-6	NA	CASSLVGTPTNSPLHF	TGTGCCAGCAGCTTGGTAGGGACACCGACTAATTCACCCCTCCACTTT
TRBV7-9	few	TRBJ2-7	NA	CASSSRTASWSQYF	TGTGCCAGCAGCTCCCGGACAGCCTCCTGGTCGCAGTACTTC
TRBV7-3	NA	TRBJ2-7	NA	CASSLRPGIDEQYF	TGTGCCAGCAGCTTAAGGCCGGGTATCGACGAGCAGTACTTC
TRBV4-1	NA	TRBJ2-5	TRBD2	CASSHGTSRQETQYF	TGCGCCAGCAGCCACGGGACTAGCAGACAAGAGACCCAGTACTTC
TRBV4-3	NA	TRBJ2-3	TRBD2	CASSQDLAGATDTQYF	TGCGCCAGCAGCCAAGATCTAGCGGGGGCCACAGATACGCAGTATTTT
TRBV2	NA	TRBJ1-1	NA	CASSRAGDTEAFF	TGTGCCAGCAGCCGGGCCGGGGACACTGAAGCTTTCTTT
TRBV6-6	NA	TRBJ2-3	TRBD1	CASSYPDRDTQYF	TGTGCCAGCAGTTACCCGGACAGGGACACGCAGTATTTT
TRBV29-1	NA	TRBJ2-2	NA	CSVDRTNTGELFF	TGCAGCGTTGACAGAACGAACACCGGGGAGCTGTTTTTT
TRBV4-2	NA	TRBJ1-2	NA	CASSQGQVNYGYTF	TGTGCCAGCAGCCAAGGCCAGGTTAACTATGGCTACACCTTC
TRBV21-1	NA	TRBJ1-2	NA	CASRSSNYGYTF	TGTGCCAGCAGGTCATCTAACTATGGCTACACCTTC
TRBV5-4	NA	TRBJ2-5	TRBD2	CASSWKRGGAETQYF	TGTGCCAGCAGCTGGAAGCGGGGGGGCGCAGAGACCCAGTACTTC
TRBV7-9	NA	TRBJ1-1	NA	CASSLRQENTEAFF	TGTGCCAGCAGCTTAAGACAGGAGAACACTGAAGCTTTCTTT
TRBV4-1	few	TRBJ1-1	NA	CASSQYRVTEAFF	TGCGCCAGCAGCCAGTACAGGGTTACTGAAGCTTTCTTT
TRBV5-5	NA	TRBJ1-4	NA	CASSFSHEKLFF	TGTGCCAGCAGCTTTTCACACGAAAAACTGTTTTTT
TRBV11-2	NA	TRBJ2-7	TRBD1	CASSPLDRVTVYEQYF	TGTGCCAGCAGCCCCCTCGACAGGGTAACAGTCTACGAGCAGTACTTC
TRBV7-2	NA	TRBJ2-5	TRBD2	CASSFQRGIGETQYF	TGTGCCAGCAGCTTTCAGCGGGGGATCGGGGAGACCCAGTACTTC
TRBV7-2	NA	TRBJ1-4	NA	CASSRVRGEGEKLFF	TGTGCCAGCAGCCGGGTCCGGGGGGAGGGGGAAAAACTGTTTTTT
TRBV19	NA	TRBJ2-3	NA	CASSIPGADTQYF	TGTGCCAGTAGTATCCCCGGGGCAGATACGCAGTATTTT
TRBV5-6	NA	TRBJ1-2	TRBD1	CASSLYRGSYGYTF	TGTGCCAGCAGCTTGTACAGGGGTAGCTATGGCTACACCTTC
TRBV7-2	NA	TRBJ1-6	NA	CASSLADRLNSPLHF	TGTGCCAGCAGCTTAGCGGACAGACTTAATTCACCCCTCCACTTT
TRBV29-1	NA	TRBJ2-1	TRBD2	CSVLRLLAGVDNEQFF	TGCAGCGTCCTACGATTACTAGCGGGGGTTGACAATGAGCAGTTCTTC
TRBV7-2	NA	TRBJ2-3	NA	CASSLVGWATDTQYF	TGTGCCAGCAGCTTAGTTGGCTGGGCCACAGATACGCAGTATTTT
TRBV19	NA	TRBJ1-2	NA	CASSYLDAKVYGYTF	TGTGCCAGTAGTTATCTAGATGCGAAGGTCTATGGCTACACCTTC